Below, one T cell receptor beta chain is given with its context. The data are from a study of type 1 and type 2 diabetes patients. Trimming removed 5 bases from V and 3 bases from J; junction bases left unmatched: 3. This CDR3 has 14 residues. Germline V gene data show CDR1 as MNHEY and CDR2 as SMNVEV (reference sequence). PCR was run on genomic DNA. Amplification of the beta chain CDR3 used 30 forward and 13 reverse multiplex primers. TCRdb processed the multiplex PCR reads anew with MiXCR; each CDR3 protein has one entry. The table shows about 270,000 distinct CDR3 sequences, with more than 40% occurring only once.

The clonotype comes from a man aged 18-30 years with type 2 diabetes. The chain employs TRBV27 and TRBJ2-7; 11 bases align to TRBD2. The sample comprised peripheral blood mononuclear cells (PBMCs). CDR3 sequence: CASSIGTSGYEQYF. Written as DNA, the CDR3 is TGTGCCAGCAGTATCGGGACTAGCGGCTACGAGCAGTACTTC.